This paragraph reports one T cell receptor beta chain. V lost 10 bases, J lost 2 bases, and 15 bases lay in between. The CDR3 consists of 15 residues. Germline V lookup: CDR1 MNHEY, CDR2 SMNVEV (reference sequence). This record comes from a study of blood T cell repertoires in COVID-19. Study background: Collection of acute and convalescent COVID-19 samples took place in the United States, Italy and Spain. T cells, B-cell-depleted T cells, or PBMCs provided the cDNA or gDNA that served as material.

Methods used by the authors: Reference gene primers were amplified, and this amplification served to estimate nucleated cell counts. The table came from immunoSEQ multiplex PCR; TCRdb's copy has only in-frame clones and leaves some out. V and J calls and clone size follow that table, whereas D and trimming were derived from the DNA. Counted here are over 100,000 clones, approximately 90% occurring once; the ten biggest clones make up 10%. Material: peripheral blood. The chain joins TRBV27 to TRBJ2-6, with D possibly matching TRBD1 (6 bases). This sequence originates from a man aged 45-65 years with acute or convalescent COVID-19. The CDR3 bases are TGTGCCACTACTCAGGGGAACACTGGGGCCAACGTCCTGACTTTC. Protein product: CATTQGNTGANVLTF.